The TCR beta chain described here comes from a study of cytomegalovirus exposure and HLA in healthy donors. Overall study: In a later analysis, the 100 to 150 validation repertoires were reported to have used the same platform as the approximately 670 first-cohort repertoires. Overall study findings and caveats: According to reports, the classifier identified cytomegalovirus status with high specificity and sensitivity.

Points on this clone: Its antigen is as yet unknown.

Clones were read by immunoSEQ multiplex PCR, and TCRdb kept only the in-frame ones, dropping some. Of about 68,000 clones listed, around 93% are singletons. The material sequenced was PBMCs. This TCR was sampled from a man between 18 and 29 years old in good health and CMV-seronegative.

In DNA form, the CDR3 reads TGTGCCAGCAGCCCCATGTCAGATACGCAGTATTTT. Residues: CASSPMSDTQYF. The rearrangement links TRBV27 to TRBJ2-3; the D is unclear. Trimming left V 6 bases short and J 4 bases short, with 8 bases between. The length of the CDR3 is 12 residues. Germline lookup yields CDR1 MNHEY and CDR2 SMNVEV (reference sequence).